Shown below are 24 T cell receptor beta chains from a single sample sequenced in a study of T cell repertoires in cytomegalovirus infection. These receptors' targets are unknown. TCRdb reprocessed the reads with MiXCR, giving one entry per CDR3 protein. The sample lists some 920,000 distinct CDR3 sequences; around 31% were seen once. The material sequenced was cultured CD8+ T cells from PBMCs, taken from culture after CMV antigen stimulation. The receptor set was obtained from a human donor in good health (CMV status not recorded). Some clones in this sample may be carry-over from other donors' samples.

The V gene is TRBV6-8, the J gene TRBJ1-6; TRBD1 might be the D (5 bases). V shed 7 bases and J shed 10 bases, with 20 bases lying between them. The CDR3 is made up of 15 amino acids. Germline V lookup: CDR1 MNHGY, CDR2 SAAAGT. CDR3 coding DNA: TGTGCCAGCAAAATATCTCGGGGGTCTTGGTCACCCCTCCACTTT. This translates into CASKISRGSWSPLHF.

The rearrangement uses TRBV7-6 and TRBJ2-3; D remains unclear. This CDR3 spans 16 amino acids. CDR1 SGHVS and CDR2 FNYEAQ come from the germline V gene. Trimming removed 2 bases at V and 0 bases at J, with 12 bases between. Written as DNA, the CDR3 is TGTGCCAGCAGCTTAATCTTCTCTCCTAGCACAGATACGCAGTATTTT. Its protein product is CASSLIFSPSTDTQYF.

CDR3 residues: CASTGAGGDYTGELFF. The DNA for the CDR3 is TGTGCCAGTACAGGTGCCGGGGGGGATTACACCGGGGAGCTGTTTTTT. V and J are TRBV19 and TRBJ2-2; 8 bases map to TRBD2. The CDR3 is made up of 16 amino acids. V was clipped by 7 bases and J by 3 bases; unmatched bases: 10. The V gene's germline CDR1 is LNHDA and CDR2 SQIVND (reference sequence).

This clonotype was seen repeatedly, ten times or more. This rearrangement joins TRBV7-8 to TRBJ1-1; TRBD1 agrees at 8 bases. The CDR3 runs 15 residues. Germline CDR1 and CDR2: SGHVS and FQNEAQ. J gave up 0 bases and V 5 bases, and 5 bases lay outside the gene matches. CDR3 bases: TGTGCCAGCAGCCCCCGGACAGGGTTGAACACTGAAGCTTTCTTT. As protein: CASSPRTGLNTEAFF.

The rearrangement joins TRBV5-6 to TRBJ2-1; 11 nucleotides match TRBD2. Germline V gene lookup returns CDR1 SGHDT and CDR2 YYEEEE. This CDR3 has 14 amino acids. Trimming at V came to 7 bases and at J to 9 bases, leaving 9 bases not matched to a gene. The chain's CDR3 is CASGLAGGVAEQFF. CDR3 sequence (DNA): TGTGCCAGCGGCCTAGCGGGGGGAGTGGCTGAGCAGTTCTTC. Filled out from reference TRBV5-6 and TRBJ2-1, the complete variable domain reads DAGVTQSPTHLIKTRGQQVTLRCSPKSGHDTVSWYQQALGQGPQFIFQYYEEEERQRGNFPDRFSGHQFPNYSSELNVNALLLGDSALYLCASGLAGGVAEQFFGPGTRLTVL.

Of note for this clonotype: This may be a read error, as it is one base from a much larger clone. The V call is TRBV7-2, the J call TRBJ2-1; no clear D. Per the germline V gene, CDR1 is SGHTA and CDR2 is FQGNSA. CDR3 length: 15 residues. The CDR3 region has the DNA TGTGTCAGCAGCCATGGTCGGTCCGACGGGAATGAGCAGTTCTTC. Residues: CVSSHGRSDGNEQFF.

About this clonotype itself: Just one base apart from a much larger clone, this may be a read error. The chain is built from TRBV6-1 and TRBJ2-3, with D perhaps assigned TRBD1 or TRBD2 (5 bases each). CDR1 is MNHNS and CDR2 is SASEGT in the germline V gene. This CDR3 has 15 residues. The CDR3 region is CVSSVERGGTDTQYF. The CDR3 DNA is TGTGTCAGCAGTGTAGAAAGAGGGGGCACAGATACGCAGTATTTT.

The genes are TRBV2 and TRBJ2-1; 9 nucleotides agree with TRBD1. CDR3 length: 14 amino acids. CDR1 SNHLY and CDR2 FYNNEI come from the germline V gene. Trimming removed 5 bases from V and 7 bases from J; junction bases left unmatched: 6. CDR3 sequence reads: CASSFRGTGNEQFF. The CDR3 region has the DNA TGTGCCAGCAGTTTCCGGGGGACAGGGAATGAGCAGTTCTTC.

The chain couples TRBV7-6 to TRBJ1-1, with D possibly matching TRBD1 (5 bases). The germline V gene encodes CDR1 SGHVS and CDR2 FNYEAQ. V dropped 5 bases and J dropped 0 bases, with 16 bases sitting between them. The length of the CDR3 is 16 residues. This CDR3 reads CASSRPPGRLNTEAFF. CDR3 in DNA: TGTGCCAGCAGCAGGCCCCCGGGACGGCTGAACACTGAAGCTTTCTTT.

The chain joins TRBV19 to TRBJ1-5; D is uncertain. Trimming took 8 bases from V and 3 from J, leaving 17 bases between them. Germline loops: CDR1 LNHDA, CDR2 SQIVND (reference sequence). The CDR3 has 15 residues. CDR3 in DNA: TGTGCCAGTGTCAACCTCTTTGATACCAATCAGCCCCAGCATTTT. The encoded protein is CASVNLFDTNQPQHF.

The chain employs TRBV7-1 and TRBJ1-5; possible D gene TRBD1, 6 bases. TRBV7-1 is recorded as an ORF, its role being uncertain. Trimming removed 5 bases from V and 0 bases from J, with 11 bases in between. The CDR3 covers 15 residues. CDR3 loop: CASSRGTNSNQPQHF. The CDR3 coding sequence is TGTGCCAGCAGCAGGGGGACAAATAGCAATCAGCCCCAGCATTTT.

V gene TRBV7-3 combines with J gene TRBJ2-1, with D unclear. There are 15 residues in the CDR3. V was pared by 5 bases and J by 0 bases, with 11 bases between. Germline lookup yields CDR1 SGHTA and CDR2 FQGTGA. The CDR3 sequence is CASSEELSSYNEQFF. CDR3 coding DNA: TGTGCCAGCAGCGAAGAGTTATCCTCCTACAATGAGCAGTTCTTC.

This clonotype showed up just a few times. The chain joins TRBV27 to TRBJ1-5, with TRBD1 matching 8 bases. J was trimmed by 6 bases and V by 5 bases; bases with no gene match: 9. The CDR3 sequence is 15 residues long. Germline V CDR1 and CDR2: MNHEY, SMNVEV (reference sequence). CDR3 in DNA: TGTGCCAGCAGTAAGGACAGGGCGCCAGTTCAGCCCCAGCATTTT. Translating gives CASSKDRAPVQPQHF.

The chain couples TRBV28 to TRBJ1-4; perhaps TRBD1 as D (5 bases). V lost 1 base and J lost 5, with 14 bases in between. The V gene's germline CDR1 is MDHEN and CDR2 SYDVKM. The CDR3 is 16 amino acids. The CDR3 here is CASSLYVGTENEKLFF. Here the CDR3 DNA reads TGTGCCAGCAGTTTATACGTCGGGACGGAAAATGAAAAACTGTTTTTT.

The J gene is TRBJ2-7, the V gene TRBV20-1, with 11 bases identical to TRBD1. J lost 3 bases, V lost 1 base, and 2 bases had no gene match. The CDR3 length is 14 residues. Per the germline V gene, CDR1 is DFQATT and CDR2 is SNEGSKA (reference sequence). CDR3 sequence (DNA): TGCAGTGCTAGAGGGACAGGGGGCAACTACGAGCAGTACTTC. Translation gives CSARGTGGNYEQYF.

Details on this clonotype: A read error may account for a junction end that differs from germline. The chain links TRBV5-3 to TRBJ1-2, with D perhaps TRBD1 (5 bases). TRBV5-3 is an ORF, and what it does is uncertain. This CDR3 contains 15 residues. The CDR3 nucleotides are TGTGCCAGCAGCTTTTCCGGGACGGCTAACTATGGCTACACCTTC. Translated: CASSFSGTANYGYTF.

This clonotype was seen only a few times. The CDR3 loop reads CASSSSSLNEKLFF. CDR3 DNA sequence: TGTGCCAGCAGCTCTAGTTCCTTGAATGAAAAACTGTTTTTT. The chain is built from TRBV7-6 and TRBJ1-4; D gene unclear. In germline, CDR1 is SGHVS, CDR2 FNYEAQ. The CDR3 sequence is 14 residues long. Trimming shortened V by 4 bases and J by 5 bases, and 11 bases separated the two germline ends.

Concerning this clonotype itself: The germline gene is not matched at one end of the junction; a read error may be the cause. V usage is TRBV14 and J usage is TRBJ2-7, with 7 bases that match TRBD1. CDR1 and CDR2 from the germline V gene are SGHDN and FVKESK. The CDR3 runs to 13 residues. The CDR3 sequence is CVSSPGGAYEQYF. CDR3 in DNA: TGTGTCAGCAGTCCAGGGGGTGCCTACGAGCAGTACTTC.

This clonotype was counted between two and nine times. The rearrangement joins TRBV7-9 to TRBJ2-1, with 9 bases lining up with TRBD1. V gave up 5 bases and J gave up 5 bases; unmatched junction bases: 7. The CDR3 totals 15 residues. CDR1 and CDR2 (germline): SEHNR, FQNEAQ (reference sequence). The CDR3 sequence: CASSATGGSHNEQFF. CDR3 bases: TGTGCCAGCAGCGCAACAGGGGGCTCACACAATGAGCAGTTCTTC.

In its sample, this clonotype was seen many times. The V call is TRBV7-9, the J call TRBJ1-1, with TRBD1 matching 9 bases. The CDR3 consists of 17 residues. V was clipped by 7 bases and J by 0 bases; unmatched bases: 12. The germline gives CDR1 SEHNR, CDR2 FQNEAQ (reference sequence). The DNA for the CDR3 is TGTGCCAGCATACGGCGGACAGGGGACCGATTGAACACTGAAGCTTTCTTT. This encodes CASIRRTGDRLNTEAFF.

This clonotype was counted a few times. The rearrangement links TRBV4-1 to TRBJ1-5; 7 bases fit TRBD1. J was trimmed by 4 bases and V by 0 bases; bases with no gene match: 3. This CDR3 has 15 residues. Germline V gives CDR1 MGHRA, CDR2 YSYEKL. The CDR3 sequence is CASSQEYRGNQPQHF. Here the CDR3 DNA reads TGCGCCAGCAGCCAAGAGTACAGGGGTAATCAGCCCCAGCATTTT.

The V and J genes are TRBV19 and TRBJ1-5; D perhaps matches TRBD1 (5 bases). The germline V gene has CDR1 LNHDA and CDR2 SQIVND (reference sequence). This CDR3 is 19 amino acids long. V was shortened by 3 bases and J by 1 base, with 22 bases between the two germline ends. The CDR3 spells CASSIRFEVGAGSNQPQHF. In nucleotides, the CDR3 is TGTGCCAGTAGTATTAGATTTGAAGTCGGGGCAGGGAGCAATCAGCCCCAGCATTTT.

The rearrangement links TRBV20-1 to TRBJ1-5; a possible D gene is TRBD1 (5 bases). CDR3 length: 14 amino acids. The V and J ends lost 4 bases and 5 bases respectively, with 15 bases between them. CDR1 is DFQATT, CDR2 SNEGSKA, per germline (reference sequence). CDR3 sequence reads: CSAKGESVDQPQHF. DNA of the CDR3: TGCAGTGCTAAAGGGGAAAGCGTGGATCAGCCCCAGCATTTT.

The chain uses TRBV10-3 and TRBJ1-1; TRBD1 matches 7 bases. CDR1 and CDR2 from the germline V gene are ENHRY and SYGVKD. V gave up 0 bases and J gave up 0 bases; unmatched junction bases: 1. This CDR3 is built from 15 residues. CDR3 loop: CAISESGQLNTEAFF. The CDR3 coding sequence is TGTGCCATCAGTGAGTCGGGACAGTTGAACACTGAAGCTTTCTTT.